The 23 T cell receptor beta chains listed next were all sequenced from one sample in a study of cytomegalovirus exposure and HLA in healthy donors. The PCR employed 60 Vbeta primers together with 13 Jbeta primers. Sequenced by immunoSEQ multiplex PCR; TCRdb stores in-frame clones only, minus some. Here the sample spans over 100,000 clones, approximately 87% being singletons. The sequencing input was PBMCs. The receptors were gathered from a man aged 35-49 years in good health and CMV-seronegative.

The chain combines TRBV5-1 with TRBJ2-1, with 13 bases identical to TRBD2. V lost 4 bases and J lost 0; bases outside the gene matches: 4. Germline V gives CDR1 SGHRS, CDR2 YFSETQ. This CDR3 region has 17 residues. This CDR3 reads CASSPLAGGGSYNEQFF. Here the CDR3 DNA reads TGCGCCAGCAGCCCACTAGCGGGAGGGGGCTCCTACAATGAGCAGTTCTTC.

The J gene is TRBJ2-3, the V gene TRBV5-4; the match to TRBD1 covers 10 bases. V was pared by 3 bases and J by 3 bases, with 4 bases of the junction left unmatched. CDR1 is SGHNT and CDR2 is YYREEE in the germline V gene (reference sequence). This CDR3 is 15 amino acids long. CDR3 region: CASSWTGGRTDTQYF. CDR3 coding DNA: TGTGCCAGCAGCTGGACAGGGGGTCGGACAGATACGCAGTATTTT.

The chain employs TRBV13 and TRBJ1-1; the D gene is possibly TRBD1 (6 bases). The CDR3 runs 13 residues. The germline V and J ends were trimmed by 5 bases and 10 bases, with 17 bases remaining between them. Germline-derived CDR1 and CDR2 are PRHDT and FYEKMQ (reference sequence). The CDR3 loop reads CASSHGQPAVAFF. CDR3 coding DNA: TGTGCCAGCAGCCACGGACAGCCTGCGGTAGCTTTCTTT. Filled out from reference TRBV13 and TRBJ1-1, the complete variable domain reads AAGVIQSPRHLIKEKRETATLKCYPIPRHDTVYWYQQGPGQDPQFLISFYEKMQSDKGSIPDRFSAQQFSDYHSELNMSSLELGDSALYFCASSHGQPAVAFFGQGTRLTVV.

The chain joins TRBV5-1 to TRBJ2-3; D uncertain. The V and J ends lost 0 bases and 5 bases respectively, with 4 bases between them. The CDR3 has 12 amino acids. Germline V gene data show CDR1 as SGHRS and CDR2 as YFSETQ. The CDR3 sequence: CASSLGKDTQYF. Written as DNA, the CDR3 is TGCGCCAGCAGCTTGGGTAAAGATACGCAGTATTTT. The variable domain in full, completed from reference TRBV5-1 and TRBJ2-3, reads KAGVTQTPRYLIKTRGQQVTLSCSPISGHRSVSWYQQTPGQGLQFLFEYFSETQRNKGNFPGRFSGRQFSNSRSEMNVSTLELGDSALYLCASSLGKDTQYFGPGTRLTVL.

Details on this clone: A read error may account for a junction end that differs from germline. V gene TRBV5-1 combines with J gene TRBJ1-4; 10 bases are shared with TRBD1. CDR1 is SGHRS and CDR2 is YFSETQ in the germline V gene. The CDR3 extends over 12 amino acids. The CDR3 DNA follows: TGCGCCAGCAGCTTGGAAGGGACAGGGGCTCTCTTT. Amino acid sequence: CASSLEGTGALF.

Concerning this clone itself: The sample carries other DNA sequences with the same CDR3. This chain uses TRBV2 with TRBJ2-7; TRBD2 matches at 7 bases. The germline CDR1 and CDR2 sequences are SNHLY and FYNNEI. J lost 0 bases, V lost 6 bases, and 11 bases had no gene match. The CDR3 has 16 residues. CDR3 DNA: TGTGCCAGCAGCCAAAGCGCCGTAGCGGGCTCCTACGAGCAGTACTTC. Its translation: CASSQSAVAGSYEQYF. Based on the CDR3 plus reference TRBV2 and TRBJ2-7, the full variable domain is EPEVTQTPSHQVTQMGQEVILRCVPISNHLYFYWYRQILGQKVEFLVSFYNNEISEKSEIFDDQFSVERPDGSNFTLKIRSTKLEDSAMYFCASSQSAVAGSYEQYFGPGTRLTVT.

The rearrangement joins TRBV2 to TRBJ2-7; D is uncertain. The germline V gene has CDR1 SNHLY and CDR2 FYNNEI. The CDR3 contains 15 residues. Trimming removed 4 bases from V and 0 bases from J, with 13 bases in between. The CDR3 nucleotides are TGTGCCAGCAGTGGCTCCCACTCCCCCTCCTACGAGCAGTACTTC. It is translated as CASSGSHSPSYEQYF.

The chain has TRBV5-1 and TRBJ2-2; unclear D gene. CDR1 is SGHRS, CDR2 YFSETQ, per germline. The CDR3 length is 13 residues. The V end lost 1 base, the J end lost 6 bases, and 7 bases lay between the germline ends. CDR3 region: CASSLLVPGELFF. The CDR3 region has the DNA TGCGCCAGCAGCTTGCTAGTCCCCGGGGAGCTGTTTTTT.

In this sample, this clone turned up a few times. V and J are TRBV5-4 and TRBJ2-7, with a tentative D call TRBD1 (5 bases). The CDR3 has 14 residues. The V and J ends lost 3 bases and 2 bases respectively, with 12 bases between them. In germline, CDR1 is SGHNT, CDR2 YYREEE (reference sequence). For the CDR3, the DNA is TGTGCCAGCAGCTCGGCAGGGATGACCTACGAGCAGTACTTC. This gives the protein CASSSAGMTYEQYF.

The V gene is TRBV11-2, the J gene TRBJ1-5, with unresolved D. CDR3 length equals 13 residues. Germline loops: CDR1 SGHAT, CDR2 FQNNGV. Trimming left V 1 base short and J 4 bases short, with 5 bases between. The CDR3 DNA reads TGTGCCAGCAGCTTAGGTCCGAATCAGCCCCAGCATTTT. Translation gives CASSLGPNQPQHF.

Concerning this clone: The junction shows a germline mismatch at one end, possibly a read error. The gene calls are TRBV11-1 and TRBJ2-7; 7 nucleotides match TRBD1. Germline V gene data show CDR1 as SGHAT and CDR2 as FQDESV (reference sequence). CDR3 length equals 14 residues. The CDR3 sequence is CASSQQGQLHEQYF. For the CDR3, the DNA is TGTGCCAGCAGCCAGCAGGGACAGCTCCACGAGCAGTACTTT.

This clone was recorded once. The chain has TRBV2 and TRBJ1-2, with a tentative D call TRBD1 (5 bases). Per germline, CDR1 SNHLY and CDR2 FYNNEI. CDR3 length: 14 amino acids. Trimming took off 7 bases at V and 7 bases at J, with 19 bases between the two ends. CDR3 nucleotide sequence: TGTGCCAGCACCGGTAATGGGCAGGGTGTTGGCTACACCTTC. It yields the protein CASTGNGQGVGYTF.

CDR3 in DNA: TGTGCCAGCAGTGATTTGTCCAACACAGATACGCAGTATTTT. It is translated as CASSDLSNTDTQYF. This chain connects TRBV2 to TRBJ2-3; unclear D gene. The length of the CDR3 is 14 residues. Trimming stripped 3 bases from V and 2 bases from J, with 9 bases between. Germline CDR1 SNHLY, CDR2 FYNNEI.

This clone was seen only a few times. The rearrangement joins TRBV18 to TRBJ2-1; the D is unclear. The CDR3 sequence is 15 residues long. CDR1 KGHSH and CDR2 LQKENI come from the germline V gene. Trimming shortened V by 0 bases and J by 1 base, and 7 bases separated the two germline ends. In DNA form, the CDR3 reads TGTGCCAGCTCACCACCTGCGGAATCCTACAATGAGCAGTTCTTC. It codes for CASSPPAESYNEQFF. Together with reference TRBV18 and TRBJ2-1, the CDR3 gives the full variable domain: NAGVMQNPRHLVRRRGQEARLRCSPMKGHSHVYWYRQLPEEGLKFMVYLQKENIIDESGMPKERFSAEFPKEGPSILRIQQVVRGDSAAYFCASSPPAESYNEQFFGPGTRLTVL.

The J gene is TRBJ1-2, the V gene TRBV27, with TRBD1 matching 7 bases. The CDR3 length is 19 residues. After removal of 0 bases from V and 0 bases from J, the junction contained 13 bases not matched to a gene. The germline V gene encodes CDR1 MNHEY and CDR2 SMNVEV (reference sequence). CDR3 protein: CASSLSKRAGQPSNYGYTF. DNA for the CDR3: TGTGCCAGCAGTTTATCGAAAAGGGCGGGACAGCCGTCTAACTATGGCTACACCTTC.

This clone was observed a handful of times. The J gene is TRBJ1-5, the V gene TRBV4-1; 8 nucleotides match TRBD1. This CDR3 has 14 residues. The germline CDR1 and CDR2 sequences are MGHRA and YSYEKL. J was trimmed by 9 bases and V by 1 base; bases with no gene match: 5. As DNA, the CDR3 is TGCGCCAGCAGCCAAGGACAGGGGAATTCGCCCCAGCATTTT. Protein: CASSQGQGNSPQHF.

The rearrangement links TRBV6-1 to TRBJ2-1; 12 nucleotides line up with TRBD2. Trimming removed 7 bases from V and 9 bases from J; junction bases left unmatched: 10. This CDR3 has 15 residues. The germline CDR1 and CDR2 sequences are MNHNS and SASEGT. The CDR3 coding sequence is TGTGCCAGCACCGGGACTAGCGGGTCAACCATTGAGCAGTTCTTC. As protein: CASTGTSGSTIEQFF.

The rearrangement joins TRBV21-1 to TRBJ2-1; the table's TRBD1 call for D was not verified on the DNA. TRBV21-1 is a pseudogene. The CDR3 spans 15 residues. The CDR3 here is CASSKGNRDNNEQFF. Written as DNA, the CDR3 is TGTGCCAGCAGCAAAGGCAACAGGGATAACAATGAGCAGTTCTTC.

The J gene is TRBJ1-4, the V gene TRBV11-1; 7 bases align to TRBD1. Germline-derived CDR1 and CDR2 are SGHAT and FQDESV (reference sequence). V shed 6 bases and J 8 bases; nucleotides not matched to a gene: 12. The CDR3 consists of 15 residues. CDR3 region: CASSYSGQANEKLFF. The CDR3 DNA is TGTGCCAGCAGTTATAGCGGACAGGCGAACGAAAAACTGTTTTTT.

This chain uses TRBV6-5 with TRBJ1-1; 12 nucleotides align to TRBD1. V shed 6 bases and J 7 bases; nucleotides not matched to a gene: 6. Looked up from germline, CDR1 is MNHEY and CDR2 is SVGAGI. CDR3 length equals 14 residues. For the CDR3, the DNA is TGTGCCAGCAGGCCCGGGACAGGGGGCTTTGAAGCTTTCTTT. It codes for CASRPGTGGFEAFF.

The gene calls are TRBV14 and TRBJ1-4, with a possible D match to TRBD1 (6 bases). V lost 5 bases, J lost 5 bases, and 15 bases lay in between. Germline-derived CDR1 and CDR2 are SGHDN and FVKESK. The CDR3 is 15 residues long. The CDR3 DNA reads TGTGCCAGCAGCACCGACAGGTGGGGGAATGAAAAACTGTTTTTT. As protein: CASSTDRWGNEKLFF.

V is TRBV6-1 and J is TRBJ2-7; the match to TRBD1 covers 11 bases. CDR3 length equals 14 residues. The germline V gene encodes CDR1 MNHNS and CDR2 SASEGT. With 7 bases clipped from V and 5 bases from J, the junction kept 7 bases outside the gene matches. The chain's CDR3 is CASIRDRGYDEQYF. The CDR3 DNA is TGTGCCAGCATCCGGGACAGGGGGTACGACGAGCAGTACTTC.

On this clone itself: One end of the junction varies from germline; a read error may be responsible. The chain joins TRBV7-9 to TRBJ1-1; D is possibly TRBD1 (5 bases). Germline V gene lookup returns CDR1 SEHNR and CDR2 FQNEAQ (reference sequence). The CDR3 is 12 residues long. The CDR3 bases are TGTTCCAGCAGCTTAGTGGGGCCTGAAGCTTTCTTT. It specifies CSSSLVGPEAFF.